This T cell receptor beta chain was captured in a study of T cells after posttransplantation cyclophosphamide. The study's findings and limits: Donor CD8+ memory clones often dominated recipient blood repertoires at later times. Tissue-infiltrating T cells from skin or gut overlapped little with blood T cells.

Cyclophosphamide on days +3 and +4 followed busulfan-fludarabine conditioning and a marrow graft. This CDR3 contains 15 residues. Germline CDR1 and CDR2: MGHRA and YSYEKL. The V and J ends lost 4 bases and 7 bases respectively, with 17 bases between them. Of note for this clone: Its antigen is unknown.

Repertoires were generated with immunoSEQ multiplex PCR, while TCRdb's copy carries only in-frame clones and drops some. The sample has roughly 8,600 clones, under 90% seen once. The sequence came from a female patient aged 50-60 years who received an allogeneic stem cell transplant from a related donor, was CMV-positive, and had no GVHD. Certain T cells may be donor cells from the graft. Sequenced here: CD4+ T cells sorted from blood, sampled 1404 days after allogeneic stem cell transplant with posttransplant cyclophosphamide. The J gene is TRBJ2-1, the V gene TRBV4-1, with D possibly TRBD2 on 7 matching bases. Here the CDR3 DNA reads TGCGCCAGCAGCCGAGGGGGGGGAGGGAGAAATGAGCAGTTCTTC. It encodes CASSRGGGGRNEQFF.